The present TCR beta chain was sequenced within a study of T cell clonotyping in hematopoietic cell transplantation. Study outcomes and limitations: Higher Inverse Simpson Index values in graft donor and pretransplant recipient predicted broader posttransplant TCR diversity.

Some clones are missing from TCRdb's copy, which holds only in-frame ones; the method was immunoSEQ multiplex PCR. This sample yields approximately 44,000 clones, of which 94% are seen a single time; about 0.86% belongs to the top ten. Remarks on this clone: Its cognate antigen is unknown.

The sequencing input was peripheral blood mononuclear cells. This sequence was found in a woman in her forties or fifties in good health. Some clones in this sample may be carry-over from other donors' samples.

CDR3 nucleotides: TGCGCCAGCAGCACGAGTTATAGCAATCAGCCCCAGCATTTT. It encodes CASSTSYSNQPQHF. This rearrangement joins TRBV5-1 to TRBJ1-5; D uncertain. The CDR3 covers 14 residues. The V gene lost 4 bases and the J gene lost 0 bases, with 8 bases spanning the gap. Germline CDR1 is SGHRS and CDR2 is YFSETQ.